This TCR beta chain came from a study of blood T cell repertoires in COVID-19. Study context: Sources were T cells, B-cell-depleted T cells, or PBMCs; the material itself was cDNA or gDNA.

Looked up from germline, CDR1 is SGHRS and CDR2 is YFSETQ. The CDR3 length is 12 residues. The V gene lost 2 bases and the J gene lost 6 bases, with 8 bases spanning the gap. Individuals aged about 18 to 89 years were recruited from fewer than 30 US areas. In assigning cohorts, the study relied on participant-reported clinical history. In the original analysis: Amplification of reference gene primers was used by the study to estimate nucleated cell counts. Sequencing was performed with immunoSEQ multiplex PCR; in TCRdb, only in-frame clones are kept and a portion is missing. V, J and clone size are taken as reported in that table, and D and trimming were inferred from the DNA itself. The sample carries more than 250,000 clones, 90% recorded once.

This sequence joins TRBV5-1 and TRBJ2-5, with D uncertain. Material for sequencing was PBMCs or T cells enriched from blood (not recorded which). This clonotype was sampled from a woman aged 18 to 35 with acute COVID-19. CDR3 loop: CASSLTEQTQYF. CDR3 DNA sequence: TGCGCCAGCAGCTTAACTGAGCAGACCCAGTACTTC.